A selection of T cell receptor beta chains follows, all from one sample in a study of CD8+ T cells in alopecia areata. Clones were sequenced by immunoSEQ multiplex PCR, and TCRdb holds only the in-frame ones, with some missing. The table lists more than 140,000 clones, around 87% of them singletons, with approximately 13% in the top ten. The sequences come from CD8+ T cells sorted from blood, collected at week 4, from a patient treated with tofacitinib. The receptors stem from a human donor with alopecia areata. The CDR3 runs from the conserved cysteine through the conserved F or W. A D gene is named only where the DNA matches it firmly. Where a row states a size, it is once, few, many or the class of an expanded clone; other rows omit it.

.	TRBV27	TRBJ2-5	.	CASSFNIQETQYF	TGTGCCAGCAGTTTTAACATCCAAGAGACCCAGTACTTC
.	TRBV29-1	TRBJ2-3	TRBD2	CSVFQTSGITDTQYF	TGCAGCGTGTTTCAGACTAGCGGGATCACAGATACGCAGTATTTT
.	TRBV10-2	TRBJ2-3	TRBD2	CASSESGTSGDTQYF	TGCGCCAGCAGTGAGTCAGGGACTAGCGGTGATACGCAGTATTTT
.	TRBV29-1	TRBJ2-1	TRBD1	CSVEDHDSTGGRYNEQFF	TGCAGCGTTGAAGATCATGACTCGACAGGGGGTAGGTACAATGAGCAGTTCTTC
.	TRBV6-5	TRBJ1-2	.	CAARGGNYGYTF	TGTGCCGCACGAGGAGGGAACTATGGCTACACCTTC
.	TRBV9	TRBJ2-1	.	CASEAYNEQFF	TGTGCCAGCGAGGCTTACAATGAGCAGTTCTTC
many	TRBV28	TRBJ2-2	TRBD1	CASSKGRDRSTGELFF	TGTGCCAGCAGCAAGGGCCGGGACAGGAGTACCGGGGAGCTGTTTTTT
.	TRBV10-3	TRBJ2-3	.	CAIGRGGADTQYF	TGTGCCATCGGTCGAGGAGGGGCAGATACGCAGTATTTT
.	TRBV7-9	TRBJ2-3	.	CASSFGDTQYF	TGTGCCAGCAGCTTTGGGGATACGCAGTATTTT
.	TRBV5-4	TRBJ2-7	.	CASNKAPGYEQYF	TGTGCCAGCAACAAGGCCCCCGGCTACGAGCAGTACTTC
.	TRBV14	TRBJ2-7	.	CASSQDREISYEQYF	TGTGCCAGCAGCCAAGATAGGGAGATCTCCTACGAGCAGTACTTC
once	TRBV29-1	TRBJ2-2	.	CSAVITGELFF	TGCAGCGCAGTCATCACCGGGGAGCTGTTTTTT
.	TRBV11-2	TRBJ2-1	.	CASSFGDDEQFF	TGTGCCAGCAGCTTTGGGGATGATGAGCAGTTCTTC
few	TRBV23-1	TRBJ2-3	.	CASSHRFSTDTQYF	TGCGCCAGCAGTCATAGGTTTAGCACAGATACGCAGTATTTT
once	TRBV27	TRBJ2-1	TRBD2	CANRGLAGVGYNEGQFF	TGTGCCAACAGGGGACTAGCGGGAGTGGGGTACAATGAAGGGCAGTTCTTC
.	TRBV4-2	TRBJ2-1	.	CASSQEGTEQFF	TGTGCCAGCAGCCAAGAAGGGACTGAGCAGTTCTTC
.	TRBV4-1	TRBJ2-3	TRBD2	CASSQRLAGGPADTQYF	TGCGCCAGCAGCCAACGACTAGCGGGAGGGCCGGCAGATACGCAGTATTTT
.	TRBV7-9	TRBJ2-7	.	CASSRADSYEQYF	TGTGCCAGCAGCCGCGCAGACAGCTACGAGCAGTACTTC
.	TRBV2	TRBJ2-7	TRBD2	CASSGGVDYEQYF	TGTGCCAGTTCGGGAGGGGTCGACTACGAGCAGTACTTC
.	TRBV7-9	TRBJ2-2	.	CASGTPGIGELFF	TGTGCCTCCGGGACACCGGGCATCGGGGAGCTGTTTTTT